This entry describes one T cell receptor (beta chain). This clone was counted once. Its antigen remains undetermined. Base qualities are not provided; no much larger clone lies one nucleotide away. Library method: the immunoSEQ multiplex PCR assay. For the multiplex PCR, a mixture combining 60 forward primers for TCR Vbeta segments and 13 reverse primers for TCR Jbeta segments was used. The CDR3 region of rearranged TCR beta genes was amplified from genomic DNA with a multiplex PCR assay. Amplified TCR beta libraries were sequenced as 87-base-pair reads on the Illumina HiSeq System. As for the authors' bioinformatics: Across the 500 to 850 repertoires, a later analysis counted about 81 million unique TCR beta chains, 9 million to 14 million of which were shared by at least two donors. To remove PCR and sequencing errors, raw reads were error-corrected and collapsed into unique sequences using a nearest-neighbor algorithm that merged closely related sequences. To assign V, D and J gene segments, CDR3 sequences were aligned to IMGT reference sequences. For a sequence to be retained, at least a six-nucleotide match to both a V gene segment and a J gene segment was required. A rearrangement was called productive if the CDR3 had no stop codons and remained in frame with V and J, and every other rearrangement was called non-productive. Following IMGT convention, CDR3 was defined as the stretch from the second conserved V-encoded cysteine up to the conserved J-encoded phenylalanine. The earlier analysis of 587 of the donors excluded sequences that lacked an unambiguous match to a single V gene segment. In an earlier analysis of roughly 600 of the donors, a V segment was called functional when productive rearrangements were above 56.7%, and segregating when the standard deviation between donors exceeded 5%. A statistical classification framework was built for diagnosing cytomegalovirus status from the catalog of TCR beta chain sequences. V and J gene assignment, in a later analysis, came from comparing TCR nucleotide sequences with IMGT/GENE-DB human TR gene sequences. In a later analysis, CDR3 sequences and most-parsimonious VDJ recombination scenarios were assigned using the TCRdist pipeline. In a later analysis, each TCR beta chain was defined by its CDR3 amino acid sequence together with its V-gene family, and reads lacking a unique V-gene family were excluded. To address suspected cross-contamination and a sequencing artifact, a later analysis removed roughly 640 highly shared, low-generation-probability nucleotide sequences. In a later analysis, a clonal expansion index for each public chain was calculated from normalized within-repertoire ranks of inferred template counts. Generation probabilities in a later analysis came from a VDJ recombination model fitted to out-of-frame rearrangements, and those results were checked against IGoR. Hypergeometric tests were used in a later analysis to score TCR-TCR, TCR-HLA and TCR-CMV co-occurrence, with a repertoire-size bias correction applied to the TCR pairs. False discovery rates were estimated in a later analysis by permuting HLA or CMV assignments 20 times. In a later analysis, co-occurring TCRs were grouped using DBSCAN, with TCRdist sequence similarity added in when clustering inside HLA-allele-positive subsets. For co-occurrence clustering, repertoires with fewer than 30,000 or more than 120,000 public chains were excluded, along with roughly 5 repertoires with anomalous nucleotide sharing. What TCRdb holds here is the immuneACCESS table cut down to in-frame rearrangements. Part of the clones is not present; checked against another copy, under half of the missing clones reflect an unresolved V gene, and the others are unexplained. V, J and clone size were drawn from that table, and D and trimming were deduced from the DNA. This sample is represented by fewer than 250,000 clones; over 80% of them were singletons. Together, the top ten hold 1% to 1.5% of the sample.

This specimen comes from a study of cytomegalovirus exposure and HLA in healthy donors (dated by TCRdb to the late 2010s). Turning to the overall study: According to an earlier analysis of 450 to 650 of the donors, about 179 million T cells yielded some 110 million unique TCR beta sequences and less than 300 Gb of sequence data. The study aimed to test whether signatures of past pathogen exposure could be identified by cataloging public T cell receptors. Along with the 666-subject first cohort, a separate validation cohort of some 130 different subjects was used. Among the approximately 400 genotyped donors, approximately 82% belonged to the genetic ancestry cluster associated with self-reported Caucasian donors. To study patterns of TCR occurrence, a later analysis re-analyzed previously published TCR beta repertoires from around 660 donors and added high-resolution HLA genotyping. Alongside the repertoire data, information on donor age, sex, ethnicity and CMV serostatus was compiled. Five DR-DQ haplotypes were treated as single units for association and clustering because of strong linkage in the cohort. To decide whether each TCR beta V gene segment behaved as functional or pseudogenic, an earlier analysis of some 540 of the donors relied on high-throughput TCR beta sequencing. An early release covering approximately 600 HLA-typed donors comprised about 300 gigabases of sequencing data and tens of millions of unique TCR sequences. On average, roughly 250,000 unique TCR beta nucleotide sequences were sequenced per donor among roughly 430 genotyped donors of the cohort, with roughly 18% of those sequences being non-productive. To predict cytomegalovirus infection status, the study combined high-throughput TCR immunosequencing, statistical association of individual TCRs with disease status, and machine learning. The number of donors typed differed by locus, with roughly 620-630 for A, B, C, DRB1 and DQB1, roughly 550 for DQA1, approximately 580 for DPA1, and around 450 for DPB1. Every repertoire in the discovery cohort had been generated on one and the same sequencing platform. A later genetic analysis took genome-wide SNP genotypes for about three fifths of the roughly 700 donors and used that subset as a discovery cohort. HLA typing covered class I and class II loci at four-digit resolution. The later analysis used no new phenotypic data to find candidate immune exposures, relying instead on TCR beta sequences and their occurrence across donors. The study profiled the T cell repertoires of under 850 subjects by immunosequencing and related them to cytomegalovirus serostatus. General study outcomes and caveats: A further reported finding was that TCR beta sequences accurately predicted the HLA-A and HLA-B alleles for most subjects in the first cohort. A later analysis found that HLA-associated TCR beta chains were more clonally expanded and had lower generation probabilities than equally common non-associated chains. Several of the top co-occurrence clusters appeared to be linked to parvovirus B19, influenza, CMV and Epstein-Barr virus, according to a later analysis. Correlated functional status among segregating V segments might be attributable to linkage disequilibrium, but an unknown experimental factor could not be ruled out. In a later analysis, TCR association rates were found to vary across HLA loci, with the most associated TCRs seen for DRB1 alleles and the fewest for HLA-C alleles. An earlier analysis of some 590 of the donors showed that most TCR beta V segments appeared in productive rearrangements either about 87% or about 30% of the time, which broadly matched IMGT annotations. The authors suggested that the approach could potentially be generalized to other disease states and immunological phenotypes. A cluster of highly shared sequence variants was judged likely to be a technical artifact of the sequencing pipeline. Compared with the 666-donor mean, donors in an Asian-associated ancestry cluster had fewer N-insertions in productive TCRs, according to a later genetic analysis. In a later analysis, most CMV-associated TCR beta chains were found to appear HLA-restricted, with HLA associations seemingly driven largely by CMV exposure. Because HLA typing was unavailable for some donors at each locus, only the typed subset was used in association tests. Around 16 rarely observed V segments, including chromosome 9 orphons, were excluded from the earlier analysis of approximately 500 of the donors because counts were too low. The study gave a list of some 150 TCR beta chains associated with cytomegalovirus. In a later genetic analysis, a missense DCLRE1C variant was associated with V-gene and J-gene trimming of TCR beta chains, and the association was replicated in an independent cohort. In both the original and validation cohorts, the classifier was reported to diagnose cytomegalovirus status with high specificity and sensitivity. The cohort was sequenced for TCR beta chains only, and without alpha or paired-chain data the features that could be detected were limited. In vitro tests confirmed that three of the cytomegalovirus-associated TCR beta chains recognize cytomegalovirus antigens. CMV serostatus was the only immune exposure information available for the cohort. While some public TCRs were present in many individuals, most TCR sequences turned up only very rarely across donors. Presence/absence analyses assumed roughly uniform sequencing depth across donors, an assumption that may not hold. Some IMGT-functional V segments, including TRBV6-2 and TRBV6-3, could not be distinguished by the 87-base-pair reads and were therefore excluded. When HLA alleles, especially DR and DQ, strongly co-occurred, attributing TCR associations to individual alleles was difficult. In a later analysis, some 18,000 TCR beta sequences were associated with specific HLA alleles at a false discovery rate of 0.05.

The cohort comprised around 700 healthy bone marrow donors. Cohort members were all nominally healthy when sampled, although unrecorded immune exposures were likely present. The donor was CMV seronegative and belonged to the group of 352 seronegative cohort members. A peripheral blood sample was provided by each donor, and peripheral blood mononuclear cells were used for TCR beta sequencing. Genomic DNA was extracted from the blood cell samples with the Qiagen DNeasy Blood Extraction Kit. There are 15 amino acids in the CDR3, from cysteine to phenylalanine inclusive. Kept here is only the CDR3 DNA, which spans 45 bases and is read in frame from base 1. The germline V gene gives CDR1 as SGHVS and CDR2 as FNYEAQ. A distance of 13 bases separates the germline ends of V and J, which lose 5 bases and 1 base respectively.

Recombination joined TRBV7-6 with TRBJ2-3, and TRBD1 may be the D gene, going by 5 matching bases. Sequencing used PBMCs. This receptor was identified in a man aged 30 to 39 in good health and CMV-seronegative. The bases read TGTGCCAGCAGCGAACAGGCGTTGGGCACAGATACGCAGTATTTT. It translates as CASSEQALGTDTQYF.